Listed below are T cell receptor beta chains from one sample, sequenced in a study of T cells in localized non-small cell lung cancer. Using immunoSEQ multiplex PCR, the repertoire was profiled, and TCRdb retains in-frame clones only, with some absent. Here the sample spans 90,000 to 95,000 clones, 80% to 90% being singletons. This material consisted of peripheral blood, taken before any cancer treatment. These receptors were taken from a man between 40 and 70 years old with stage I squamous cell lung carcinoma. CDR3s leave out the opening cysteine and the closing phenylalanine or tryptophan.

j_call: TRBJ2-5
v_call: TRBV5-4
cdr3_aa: ASSGTGTSGGNQETQY

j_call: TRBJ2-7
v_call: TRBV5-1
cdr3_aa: ASSLGVGQGAREQY

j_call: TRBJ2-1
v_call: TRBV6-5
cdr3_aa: ASSYSNPGYNEQF

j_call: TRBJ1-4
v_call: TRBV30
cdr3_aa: AWSNRATNEKLF

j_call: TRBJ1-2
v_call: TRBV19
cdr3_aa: ASSIIGPDGYT

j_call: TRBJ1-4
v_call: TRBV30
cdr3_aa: AWSSRGRSEKLF

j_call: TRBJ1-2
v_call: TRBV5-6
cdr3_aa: ASSLTPDRGLGYT

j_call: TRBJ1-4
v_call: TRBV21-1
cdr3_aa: ASSEGGQLNEKLF

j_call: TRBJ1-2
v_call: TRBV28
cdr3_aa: ASSLGQTYGYT

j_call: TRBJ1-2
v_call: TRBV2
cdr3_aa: ASSRNLPGYGYT

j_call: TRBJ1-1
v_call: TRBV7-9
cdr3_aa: ASSRYMNTEAF

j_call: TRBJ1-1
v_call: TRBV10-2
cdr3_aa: ASSESGGIAEAF

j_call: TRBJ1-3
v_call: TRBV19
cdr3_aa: ASSIEGRSRNTIY

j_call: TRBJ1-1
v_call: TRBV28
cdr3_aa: ASSRGGMTEAF

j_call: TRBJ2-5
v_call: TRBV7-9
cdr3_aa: ASSIWLAWGLAGETQY

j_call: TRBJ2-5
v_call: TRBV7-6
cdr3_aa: ASSMKRTGGKVETQY

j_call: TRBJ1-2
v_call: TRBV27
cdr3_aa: ASSLRPNYGYT

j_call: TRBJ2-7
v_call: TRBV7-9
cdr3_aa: ASSHGTGDSYEQY

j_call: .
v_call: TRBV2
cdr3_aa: ASSLSRWDTYEQY

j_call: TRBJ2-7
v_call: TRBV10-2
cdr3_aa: ASSESLFNRGLGSYEQY

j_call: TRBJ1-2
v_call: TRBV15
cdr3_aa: ATSRVETGVGGYT

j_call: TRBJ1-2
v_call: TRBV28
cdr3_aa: ASSPPGT

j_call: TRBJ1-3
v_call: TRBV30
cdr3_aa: AWSGDRNSGNTIY

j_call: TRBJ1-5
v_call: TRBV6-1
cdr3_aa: ASSEKGNQPQH

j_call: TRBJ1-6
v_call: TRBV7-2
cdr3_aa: ASSPAGQYNSPLH

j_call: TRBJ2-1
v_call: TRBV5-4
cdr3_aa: ASSAGLVFNEQF

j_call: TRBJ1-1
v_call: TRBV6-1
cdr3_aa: ASSVRGNTEAF

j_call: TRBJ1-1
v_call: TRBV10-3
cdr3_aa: AISGTGSNTEAF

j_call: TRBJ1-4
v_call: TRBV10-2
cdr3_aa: ASSVDGTTNEKLF

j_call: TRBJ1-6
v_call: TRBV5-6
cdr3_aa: ASSSPDGFYNSPLH

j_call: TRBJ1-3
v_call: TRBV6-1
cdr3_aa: ASSLTGLAGNTIY

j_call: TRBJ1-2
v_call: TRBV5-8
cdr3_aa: ASSRAPGQYGYT

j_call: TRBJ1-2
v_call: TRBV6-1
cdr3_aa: ASSEWGGKRGYT

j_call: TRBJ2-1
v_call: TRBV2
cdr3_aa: ASSGFGLAAYNEQF

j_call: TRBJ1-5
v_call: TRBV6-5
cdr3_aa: ASSFRDRRSNQPQH

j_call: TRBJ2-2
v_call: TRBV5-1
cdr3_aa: ASSSDTSPNTGELF

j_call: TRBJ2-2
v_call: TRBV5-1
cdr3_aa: ASSPTGQMNTGELF

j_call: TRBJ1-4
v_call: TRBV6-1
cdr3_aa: ASSAATNEKLF

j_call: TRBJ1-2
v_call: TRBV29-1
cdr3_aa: SVEGDRTFTNGYT

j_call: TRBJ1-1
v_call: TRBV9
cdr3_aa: ASGDRMNTEAF

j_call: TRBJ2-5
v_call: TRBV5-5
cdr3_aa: ASSWPRDRSYQETQY

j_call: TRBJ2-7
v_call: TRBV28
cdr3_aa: ASSTSYEQY

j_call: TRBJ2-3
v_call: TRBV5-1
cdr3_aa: ASSLGTSGGFPDTQY

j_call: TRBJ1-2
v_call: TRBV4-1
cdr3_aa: ASRDRGLFGYGYT

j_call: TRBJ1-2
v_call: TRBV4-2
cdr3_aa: ASSQEQNYGYT

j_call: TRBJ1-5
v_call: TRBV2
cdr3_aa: ASRARDSAEQPQH

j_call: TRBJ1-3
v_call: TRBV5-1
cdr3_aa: ASGEPTASGNTIY

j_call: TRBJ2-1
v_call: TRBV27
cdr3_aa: ASSLAGQAVNNEQF

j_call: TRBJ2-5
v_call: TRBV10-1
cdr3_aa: ASSGQGKETQY

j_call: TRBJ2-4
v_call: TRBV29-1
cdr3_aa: SVESLAKNIQY

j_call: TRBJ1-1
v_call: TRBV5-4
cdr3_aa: ASVLIAAGHTEAF

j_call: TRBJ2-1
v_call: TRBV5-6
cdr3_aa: ASSFVGRGRGEQF

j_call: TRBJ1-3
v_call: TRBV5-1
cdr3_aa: ASSLSGGSGNTIY